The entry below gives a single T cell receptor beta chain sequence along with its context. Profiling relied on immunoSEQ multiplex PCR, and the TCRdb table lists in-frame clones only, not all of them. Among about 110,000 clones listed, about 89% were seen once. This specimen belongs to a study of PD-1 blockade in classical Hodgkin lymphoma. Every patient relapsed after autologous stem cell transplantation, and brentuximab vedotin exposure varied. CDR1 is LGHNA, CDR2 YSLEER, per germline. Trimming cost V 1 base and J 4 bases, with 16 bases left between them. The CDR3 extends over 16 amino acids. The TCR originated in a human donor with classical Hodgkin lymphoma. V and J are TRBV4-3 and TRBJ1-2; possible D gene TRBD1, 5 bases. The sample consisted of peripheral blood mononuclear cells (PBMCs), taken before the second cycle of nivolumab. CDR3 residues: CASSQVSRGGGYGYTF. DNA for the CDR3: TGCGCCAGCAGCCAAGTGTCAAGGGGAGGAGGCTATGGCTACACCTTC.